Below, 19 T cell receptor beta chains from the same sample are listed, as sequenced in a study of blood T cell repertoires in COVID-19. This table comes from immunoSEQ multiplex PCR, and its TCRdb copy is limited to in-frame clones, with some not included. This table has around 300,000 clones, about 87% appearing once. The sample taken for sequencing was PBMCs or T cells enriched from blood (not recorded which). The receptors originated from a woman aged 50 to 60 who had recovered from COVID-19.

The V call is TRBV28, the J call TRBJ1-5; D is possibly TRBD1 (6 bases). The CDR3 runs 16 residues. Per the germline V gene, CDR1 is MDHEN and CDR2 is SYDVKM. V was trimmed by 7 bases and J by 7 bases, leaving 23 bases between them. This chain's CDR3 is CASNLASATQGQPQHF. The CDR3, as DNA: TGTGCCAGCAACCTCGCCAGCGCGACCCAGGGGCAGCCCCAGCATTTT.

The chain is built from TRBV6-5 and TRBJ2-3, with 9 nucleotides matching TRBD1. J lost 6 bases, V lost 6 bases, and 7 bases had no gene match. Per germline, CDR1 MNHEY and CDR2 SVGAGI. The CDR3 is 14 amino acids. Here the CDR3 DNA reads TGTGCCAGCAGCCGCCGGGACAGGGCGGATACGCAGTATTTT. Protein: CASSRRDRADTQYF.

The rearrangement links TRBV27 to TRBJ2-3, with 7 bases identical to TRBD2. The CDR3 runs to 14 residues. Germline V lookup: CDR1 MNHEY, CDR2 SMNVEV (reference sequence). The V and J ends lost 6 bases and 8 bases, in that order; junction bases with no gene match: 11. This CDR3 is CASRAGLGSFTQYF. The CDR3 coding sequence is TGTGCCAGCAGGGCCGGACTAGGTTCGTTTACGCAGTATTTT.

For this clone: The junction does not match germline at one end; this may be a read error. The rearrangement links TRBV24-1 to TRBJ2-3, with TRBD2 identical over 10 bases. From germline, CDR1 is KGHDR and CDR2 SFDVKD. The CDR3 has 16 residues. The CDR3 DNA reads as TGTGCCACCAGTGATTTCGGACTAGCGGACACAGATACACAGTATTTT. This gives the protein CATSDFGLADTDTQYF.

J is TRBJ1-5 and V is TRBV19, with TRBD1 matching over 7 bases. With 7 bases clipped from V and 3 bases from J, the junction kept 9 bases outside the gene matches. In germline, CDR1 is LNHDA, CDR2 SQIVND (reference sequence). This CDR3 has 15 residues. The CDR3 DNA follows: TGTGCCAGTAACCATGACAGGGCCCACAATCAGCCCCAGCATTTT. Amino acids: CASNHDRAHNQPQHF.

This clone was recorded a few times. CDR3: CASREGGHYGYTF. The CDR3 DNA follows: TGTGCCAGCAGGGAGGGAGGGCACTATGGCTACACCTTC. The chain has TRBV6-6 and TRBJ1-2; D unresolved. Germline V CDR1 and CDR2: MNHNY, SVGAGI (reference sequence). This CDR3 is 13 amino acids long. V was clipped by 6 bases and J by 3 bases, with 11 bases between them.

This clone occurred once. The chain is built from TRBV7-2 and TRBJ2-4; TRBD1 matches 8 bases. The CDR3 runs to 16 residues. The V gene end was trimmed by 5 bases and the J gene end by 6 bases; junction bases not matched to a gene: 12. The germline V gene encodes CDR1 SGHTA and CDR2 FQGNSA. The CDR3: CASSVAVRQGRNIQYF. The CDR3 DNA reads as TGTGCCAGCAGCGTCGCCGTGAGACAGGGGCGAAACATTCAGTACTTC.

There are a few counts of this clone. This rearrangement joins TRBV5-4 to TRBJ2-7; D possibly corresponds to TRBD1 (5 bases). V lost 6 bases, J lost 3 bases, and 13 bases lay in between. CDR3 length: 13 amino acids. Per germline, CDR1 SGHNT and CDR2 YYREEE (reference sequence). In DNA form, the CDR3 reads TGTGCCAGCACCTCTGGACAAAACTACGAGCAGTACTTC. This gives the protein CASTSGQNYEQYF.

This chain links TRBV30 with TRBJ2-2, with D perhaps TRBD2 (6 bases). CDR3 length equals 14 residues. Germline loops: CDR1 GTSNPN, CDR2 SVGIG (reference sequence). V gave up 2 bases and J gave up 7 bases, with 14 bases separating them. CDR3 nucleotides: TGTGCCTGGAGTTTAGCGGTGGGTGGCGGGGAGCTGTTTTTT. Its protein product is CAWSLAVGGGELFF.

This sequence joins TRBV7-3 and TRBJ2-1, with 10 nucleotides matching TRBD2. Germline V CDR1 and CDR2: SGHTA, FQGTGA. The CDR3 totals 14 residues. J lost 8 bases, V lost 4 bases, and 5 bases had no gene match. The CDR3 region is CASSSLAGVDEQFF. The CDR3 DNA reads TGTGCCAGCAGCTCGCTAGCGGGAGTCGATGAGCAGTTCTTC. The full variable domain, in which reference TRBV7-3 and TRBJ2-1 provide the parts outside the CDR3, is GAGVSQTPSNKVTEKGKYVELRCDPISGHTALYWYRQSLGQGPEFLIYFQGTGAADDSGLPNDRFFAVRPEGSVSTLKIQRTERGDSAVYLCASSSLAGVDEQFFGPGTRLTVL.

This clone was seen more than once but under ten times. The chain carries TRBV20-1 and TRBJ2-7; 11 bases are a match to TRBD1. V shed 3 bases and J 0 bases; nucleotides not matched to a gene: 13. From germline, CDR1 is DFQATT and CDR2 SNEGSKA (reference sequence). The CDR3 loop spans 18 amino acids. The CDR3 DNA is TGCAGTGCTAGTCTAATCAGGGGGGACAGGGGGATCTCCTACGAGCAGTACTTC. It specifies CSASLIRGDRGISYEQYF.

The CDR3 region has the DNA TGTGCCAGCAGCTCCCGACAGAGCACAGATACGCAGTATTTT. Residues: CASSSRQSTDTQYF. The rearrangement uses TRBV11-2 and TRBJ2-3; possible D gene TRBD1, 5 bases. Germline V gene lookup returns CDR1 SGHAT and CDR2 FQNNGV. The CDR3 runs 14 residues. V was trimmed by 4 bases and J by 0 bases, leaving 8 bases between them.

This rearrangement joins TRBV30 to TRBJ1-6; D is perhaps TRBD1 (6 bases). This CDR3 is 14 amino acids long. Per the germline V gene, CDR1 is GTSNPN and CDR2 is SVGIG (reference sequence). V lost 5 bases and J lost 5, with 13 bases in between. The CDR3 bases are TGTGCCTGGGGTGGGAAGGGGGATAATTCACCCCTCCACTTT. Protein sequence: CAWGGKGDNSPLHF.

The chain links TRBV19 to TRBJ1-5; the D gene is possibly TRBD1 (5 bases). Germline assignment: CDR1 LNHDA and CDR2 SQIVND (reference sequence). CDR3 length: 17 residues. V lost 3 bases and J lost 2, with 17 bases in between. The CDR3 is CASSIPGLTFGNQPQHF. The CDR3 nucleotides are TGTGCCAGTAGTATTCCAGGGTTGACCTTCGGCAATCAGCCCCAGCATTTT.

CDR3 sequence reads: CASSLALSGNTIYF. The CDR3 DNA is TGTGCCAGTAGTTTGGCTCTCTCTGGAAACACCATATATTTT. The J gene is TRBJ1-3, the V gene TRBV19, with D unresolved. The germline V and J ends were trimmed by 5 bases and 0 bases, with 8 bases remaining between them. This CDR3 has 14 residues. Germline V gene data show CDR1 as LNHDA and CDR2 as SQIVND (reference sequence).

This chain connects TRBV29-1 to TRBJ2-7, with TRBD2 identical over 7 bases. CDR1 and CDR2 from the germline V gene are SQVTM and ANQGSEA. This CDR3 has 13 residues. Trimming cost V 4 bases and J 7 bases; bases outside gene matches: 10. DNA for the CDR3: TGCAGCGTTGGCCGGGGGGAGCCGGAAGAGCAGTACTTC. It specifies CSVGRGEPEEQYF.

The CDR3: CASSLAGGLNNEQFF. In DNA, the CDR3 is TGTGCCAGCAGCTTAGCGGGAGGTCTAAACAATGAGCAGTTCTTC. V gene TRBV14 combines with J gene TRBJ2-1; 10 nucleotides match TRBD2. V was pared by 5 bases and J by 5 bases, with 6 bases of the junction left unmatched. The germline V gene has CDR1 SGHDN and CDR2 FVKESK. The CDR3 consists of 15 residues.

The gene calls are TRBV7-9 and TRBJ1-1; 7 positions match TRBD1. Losses at the gene ends were 8 bases for V and 4 bases for J; bases not matched to a gene: 13. The germline V gene encodes CDR1 SEHNR and CDR2 FQNEAQ (reference sequence). The CDR3 contains 15 residues. CDR3 in amino acids: CASAFSTGAITEAFF. The CDR3 nucleotides read TGTGCCAGCGCATTTAGTACAGGGGCGATCACTGAAGCTTTCTTT.

The chain is built from TRBV2 and TRBJ1-4, with D unresolved. V shed 5 bases and J shed 6 bases, with 10 bases lying between them. Germline CDR1 reads SNHLY; CDR2 reads FYNNEI. CDR3 size: 13 residues. The CDR3 DNA follows: TGTGCCAGCAGTCCTCGCAGCGATGAAAAACTGTTTTTT. It is translated as CASSPRSDEKLFF.